This TCR beta chain was sequenced for a study of T cells in Graves' hyperthyroidism and ophthalmopathy. Notes on the study in general: Most thyroid clonotypes with frequency above 0.001 were detected in blood.

Newly diagnosed hyperthyroidism, duration under 2 months, in patients aged 18 to 65. Patients with uncontrolled infections, other autoimmune diseases, pregnancy or lactation were excluded. The source of the PBMCs was 9.5 to 10 ml of fresh peripheral blood. The sample holds many counts of this clonotype. As yet, its antigen is unknown. Amplified TCR beta CDR3 regions came from RNA transcripts. HTBI primers drove first-round RT-PCR of the TCR CDR3. TCRdb fed the multiplex PCR reads into MiXCR, producing one record per CDR3 protein. The data contain fewer than 400,000 distinct CDR3 sequences, approximately 17% of them singletons. The receptor comes from a young man with Graves' hyperthyroidism. The specimen was blood.

Here the CDR3 DNA reads TGTGCCAGCAGTCTAAAACCCATAGCGGGGCCCCTCGGATACGAGCAGTACTTC. This encodes CASSLKPIAGPLGYEQYF. The gene calls are TRBV28 and TRBJ2-7; 8 nucleotides agree with TRBD2. V dropped 5 bases and J dropped 4; count of bases not matched to a gene: 19. The CDR3 is made up of 18 amino acids. The germline CDR1 and CDR2 sequences are MDHEN and SYDVKM.